The present TCR beta chain was sequenced within a study of OX40 agonist ivuxolimab in advanced cancers. Across the study: One hepatocellular carcinoma and two cutaneous melanoma patients partially responded.

This clone was detected a few times. The CDR3 length is 12 residues. Germline V gives CDR1 SGHAT, CDR2 FQNNGV. Trimming cost V 5 bases and J 6 bases; bases outside gene matches: 4. Clones were sequenced by immunoSEQ multiplex PCR, and TCRdb holds only the in-frame ones, with some missing. The sample shows approximately 11,000 clones, roughly 80% of them seen only once. This receptor was obtained from an adult with an advanced solid tumor such as melanoma, head and neck, liver or kidney cancer. This sequence joins TRBV11-2 and TRBJ2-7; 7 bases match TRBD2. Sequenced material: CD4+ or CD8+ T cells sorted from blood, taken in a trial of the OX40 agonist ivuxolimab. The CDR3: CASSRWTSEQYF. The CDR3 nucleotides are TGTGCCAGCAGCCGGTGGACTAGCGAGCAGTACTTC.